This is a list of T cell receptor beta chains from one sample in a study of patients and donors after allogeneic stem cell transplantation. TCRdb fed the RT-PCR reads into MiXCR, producing one record per CDR3 protein. The top ten hold 5.5% to 6.5% of the sample, which has some 880,000 distinct CDR3 sequences, roughly 18% seen once. The sample comprised blood, either unsorted or a sorted T cell fraction (not recorded which). These receptors originate from a human donor who was either an allogeneic HSCT recipient or a stem cell or donor lymphocyte infusion donor (not recorded which). It is not recorded whose cells these are; they may come from a transplant donor. Each CDR3 is given with its conserved first and last residue. D genes are given only for firm matches. Only some rows state a clone size, as once, few, many or a class for expanded clones.

11,few,TRBJ2-7,NA,TRBV5-1,TGCGCCAGCCAGGGGCCATCCGAGCAGTACTTC,CASQGPSEQYF
18,few,TRBJ2-5,NA,TRBV10-3,TGTGCCATCAGTGTTGGGACTCTCGGGAGCCCTGGGAGAGAGACCCAGTACTTC,CAISVGTLGSPGRETQYF
17,few,TRBJ2-1,NA,TRBV4-1,TGCGCCAGCAGCCAGCCACCCCGGGAAAGCTCCTACAATGAGCAGTTCTTC,CASSQPPRESSYNEQFF
17,few,TRBJ2-1,TRBD1,TRBV3-1,TGTGCCAGCAGCCAACCCACCCCGGGACAGGGGGCCAATGAGCAGTTCTTC,CASSQPTPGQGANEQFF
13,NA,TRBJ1-6,NA,TRBV10-3,TGTGCCATCAAGACAGCTATAGGTTCACCCCTCCACTTT,CAIKTAIGSPLHF
14,NA,TRBJ2-3,NA,TRBV5-1,TGCGCCAGCAGCTTGAAGGGGAGCACAGATACGCAGTATTTT,CASSLKGSTDTQYF
14,many,TRBJ2-5,NA,TRBV6-5,TGTGCCAGCAGTTACCTTGGGCCGGGGAGGACCCAGTACTTC,CASSYLGPGRTQYF
17,NA,TRBJ1-3,NA,TRBV25-1,TGTGCCAGCAGTGATCGGGTCAGGGGATCTTCTGGAAACACCATATATTTT,CASSDRVRGSSGNTIYF
16,NA,TRBJ2-3,TRBD1,TRBV7-8,TGTGCCAGCAGCTCCCTCCCGAGGGGGCTAGGGGATACGCAGTATTTT,CASSSLPRGLGDTQYF
13,NA,TRBJ2-5,NA,TRBV5-1,TGCGCCAGCAGCTTCCGGTGGGGCGAGACCCAGTACTTC,CASSFRWGETQYF
14,NA,TRBJ2-2,NA,TRBV5-1,TGCGCCAGCAGCTTGGCTTCGAGCGCCGGGGAGCTGTTTTTT,CASSLASSAGELFF
13,NA,TRBJ2-1,NA,TRBV12-3/TRBV12-4,TGTGCCAGCAGTTTGTCTAGAACACGCGAGCAGTTCTTC,CASSLSRTREQFF
17,NA,TRBJ2-7,TRBD2,TRBV7-9,TGTGCCAGCAGCTTAGTAGGGGCTAGCGGGATGTTCTACGAGCAGTACTTC,CASSLVGASGMFYEQYF
11,few,TRBJ2-1,NA,TRBV27,TGTGCCAGCCACGAGGGTAATGAGCAGTTCTTC,CASHEGNEQFF
17,few,TRBJ2-2,TRBD2,TRBV7-2,TGTGCCAGCAGCTTAGGTCGGACTAGGGAAATCACCGGGGAGCTGTTTTTT,CASSLGRTREITGELFF
15,NA,TRBJ1-5,NA,TRBV29-1,TGCAGCGTTGCAGAGGGGACCTATAGCAATCAGCCCCAGCATTTT,CSVAEGTYSNQPQHF
15,NA,TRBJ1-3,NA,TRBV20-1,TGCAGTGCTAGAGATTCCCCGGGCCGGGGAAACACCATATATTTT,CSARDSPGRGNTIYF
14,few,TRBJ2-7,NA,TRBV29-1,TGCAGCGTTGAAGGGGCAGGGGGGCTGGACGAGCAGTACTTC,CSVEGAGGLDEQYF
17,NA,TRBJ2-3,TRBD2,TRBV11-3,TGTGCCAGCAGCCCTCGGACTAGCGGGATCAACACAGATACGCAGTATTTT,CASSPRTSGINTDTQYF
16,NA,TRBJ1-1,TRBD1,TRBV11-2,TGTGCCAGCAGCTTAGGGCCAGGGGGCCTCGACACTGAAGCTTTCTTT,CASSLGPGGLDTEAFF
14,few,TRBJ1-2,NA,TRBV2,TGTGCCAGCAGTCCGGGGGCGGGCATCTATGGCTACACCTTC,CASSPGAGIYGYTF
16,few,TRBJ2-5,TRBD2,TRBV24-1,TGTGCCACCAGTGATCCTGGTCCGGGGGGCCAAGAGACCCAGTACTTC,CATSDPGPGGQETQYF
14,NA,TRBJ1-5,NA,TRBV20-1,TGCAGTGCTAGACAAGGGGAAGGGAATCAGCCCCAGCATTTT,CSARQGEGNQPQHF
15,NA,TRBJ2-7,NA,TRBV5-1,TGCGCCACCTCGACAGGCGGAACCGCCTCCTACGAGCAGTACTTC,CATSTGGTASYEQYF
15,NA,TRBJ2-1,NA,TRBV11-3,TGTGCCAGCAGCTTAGCTCCTGCCTCCTACAATGAGCAGTTCTTC,CASSLAPASYNEQFF
16,few,TRBJ2-2,TRBD1,TRBV9,TGTGCCAGCAGCCGAGGGGACAGACCAAACACCGGGGAGCTGTTTTTT,CASSRGDRPNTGELFF
11,many,TRBJ2-5,NA,TRBV28,TGTGCCAGCAGGCGGGAAGAGACCCAGTACTTC,CASRREETQYF
15,NA,TRBJ1-5,TRBD1,TRBV6-2/TRBV6-3,TGTGCCAGCAGTTATGACAGGGGCGGCAATCAGCCCCAGCATTTT,CASSYDRGGNQPQHF
13,many,TRBJ1-2,NA,TRBV5-1,TGCGCCAGCAGGGCCGGGGGGGGTTATGGCTACACCTTC,CASRAGGGYGYTF
14,NA,TRBJ2-4,NA,TRBV2,TGTGCCAGCAGGATGGCTTCTGCCAAAAACATTCAGTACTTC,CASRMASAKNIQYF
15,NA,TRBJ2-7,TRBD2,TRBV12-3/TRBV12-4,TGTGCCAGCAGTTTCCACCCGGGACTAGTCTACGAGCAGTACTTC,CASSFHPGLVYEQYF
12,NA,TRBJ2-3,NA,TRBV29-1,TGCAGCGTTCTCGCTTTTACAGATACGCAGTATTTT,CSVLAFTDTQYF
13,NA,TRBJ2-1,NA,TRBV15,TGTGCCACCAGCAGAGATGTCGTCAATGAGCAGTTCTTC,CATSRDVVNEQFF
16,many,TRBJ1-2,NA,TRBV7-2,TGTGCCAGCAGCTCATATAGGGGCCCGGTGGGCTATGGCTACACCTTC,CASSSYRGPVGYGYTF
17,few,TRBJ2-3,TRBD2,TRBV20-1,TGCAGTGCCGAGATGGCTAGCGGGGTGTCTGGCACAGATACGCAGTATTTT,CSAEMASGVSGTDTQYF
13,NA,TRBJ1-2,NA,TRBV20-1,TGCAGTGCTAGTTTAGGGGTGAACTATGGCTACACCTTC,CSASLGVNYGYTF
15,NA,TRBJ1-1,NA,TRBV19,TGTGCCAGTAGCAAGGGACAATCCATGAACACTGAAGCTTTCTTT,CASSKGQSMNTEAFF
15,few,TRBJ2-7,TRBD2,TRBV20-1,TGCAGTGCTAGAGTTGGGACTAGCGGCTTCTACGAGCAGTACTTC,CSARVGTSGFYEQYF
15,NA,TRBJ1-4,NA,TRBV27,TGTGCCAGCAGTTTAGGTACGAGTCAGAATGAAAAACTGTTTTTT,CASSLGTSQNEKLFF
14,NA,TRBJ2-7,TRBD1,TRBV6-1,TGTGCCAGCAGTCGGGGACAGGGGGCGGACGAGCAGTACTTC,CASSRGQGADEQYF
15,NA,TRBJ2-5,TRBD2,TRBV5-1,TGCGCCAGCAGCGCCCGGCGACTAGCGGAAGAGACCCAGTACTTC,CASSARRLAEETQYF